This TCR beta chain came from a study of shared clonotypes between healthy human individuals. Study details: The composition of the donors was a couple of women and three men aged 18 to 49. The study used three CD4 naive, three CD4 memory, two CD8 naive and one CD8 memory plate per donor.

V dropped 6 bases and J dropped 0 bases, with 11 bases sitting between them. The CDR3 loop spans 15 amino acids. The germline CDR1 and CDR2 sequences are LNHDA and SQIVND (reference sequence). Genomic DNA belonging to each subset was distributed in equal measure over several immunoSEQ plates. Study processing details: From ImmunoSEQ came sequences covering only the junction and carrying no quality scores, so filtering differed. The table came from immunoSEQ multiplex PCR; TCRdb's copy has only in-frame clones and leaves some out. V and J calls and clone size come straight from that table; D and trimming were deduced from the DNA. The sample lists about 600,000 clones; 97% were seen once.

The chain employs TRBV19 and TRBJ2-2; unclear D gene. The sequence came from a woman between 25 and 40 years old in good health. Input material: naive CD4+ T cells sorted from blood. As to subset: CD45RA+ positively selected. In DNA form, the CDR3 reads TGTGCCAGTAGAAACAGAGCGACGAACACCGGGGAGCTGTTTTTT. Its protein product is CASRNRATNTGELFF. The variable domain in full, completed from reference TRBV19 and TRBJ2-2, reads DGGITQSPKYLFRKEGQNVTLSCEQNLNHDAMYWYRQDPGQGLRLIYYSQIVNDFQKGDIAEGYSVSREKKESFPLTVTSAQKNPTAFYLCASRNRATNTGELFFGEGSRLTVL.